This T cell receptor (beta chain) derives from a study of shared clonotypes between healthy human individuals. About the research overall: Three plates were used per donor for CD4 naive, three for CD4 memory, two for CD8 naive and one for CD8 memory. Points from the study as a whole: Generally, naive subsets (rather than memory subsets) showed larger estimated richness. The authors expected sequencing depth to affect clonotype sharing among donors.

DNA at about 210 ng, 30,000 or so T cell genomes, went into sorted-subset replicate PCRs. Sequenced by immunoSEQ multiplex PCR; TCRdb stores in-frame clones only, minus some. Of roughly 2.5 million clones in the sample, approximately 90% were seen once. Germline values: CDR1 ENHRY, CDR2 SYGVKD. The CDR3 consists of 15 residues. V lost 3 bases and J 2 bases, leaving 12 bases between the germline ends. On this clone itself: Its antigen is unidentified.

This clonotype was sampled from a man between 18 and 35 years old in good health. V is TRBV10-3 and J is TRBJ2-3; the D is unclear. Source material: naive CD4+ T cells sorted from blood. As for subset: CD45RA+ positively selected. In DNA form, the CDR3 reads TGTGCCATCAGTGATATTCTCCAGAACACAGATACGCAGTATTTT. Protein sequence: CAISDILQNTDTQYF.